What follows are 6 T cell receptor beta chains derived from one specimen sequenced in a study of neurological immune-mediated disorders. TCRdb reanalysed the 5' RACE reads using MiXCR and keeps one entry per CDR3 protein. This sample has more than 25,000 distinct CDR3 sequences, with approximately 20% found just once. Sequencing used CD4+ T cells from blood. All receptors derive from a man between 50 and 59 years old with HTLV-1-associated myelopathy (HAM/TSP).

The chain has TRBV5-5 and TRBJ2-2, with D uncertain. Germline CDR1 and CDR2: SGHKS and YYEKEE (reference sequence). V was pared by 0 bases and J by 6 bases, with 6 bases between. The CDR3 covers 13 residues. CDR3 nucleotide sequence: TGTGCCAGCAGCTTGGTGGGCTCCGGGGAGCTGTTTTTT. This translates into CASSLVGSGELFF.

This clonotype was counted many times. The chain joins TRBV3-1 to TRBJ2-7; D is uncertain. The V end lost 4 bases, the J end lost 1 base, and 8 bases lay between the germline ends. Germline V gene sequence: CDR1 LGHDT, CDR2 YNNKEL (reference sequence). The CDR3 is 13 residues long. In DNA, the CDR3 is TGTGCCAGCAGCCCCGCCGTTTCCTACGAGCAGTACTTC. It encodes CASSPAVSYEQYF.

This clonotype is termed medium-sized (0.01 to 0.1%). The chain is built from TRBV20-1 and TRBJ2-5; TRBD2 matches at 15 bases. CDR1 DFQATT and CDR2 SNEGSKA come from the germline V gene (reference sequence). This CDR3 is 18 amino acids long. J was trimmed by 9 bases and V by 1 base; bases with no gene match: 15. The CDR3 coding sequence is TGCAGTGCTAGAGGGCAGGGACTAGCGGGGGGTAGGACGGCGGCCCAGTACTTC. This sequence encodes CSARGQGLAGGRTAAQYF.

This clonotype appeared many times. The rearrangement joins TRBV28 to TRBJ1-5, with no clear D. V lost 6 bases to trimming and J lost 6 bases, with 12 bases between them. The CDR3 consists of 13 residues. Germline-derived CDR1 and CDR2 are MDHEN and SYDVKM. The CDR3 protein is CASRSAGSQPQHF. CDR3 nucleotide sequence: TGTGCCAGCAGGTCGGCCGGAAGTCAGCCCCAGCATTTT.

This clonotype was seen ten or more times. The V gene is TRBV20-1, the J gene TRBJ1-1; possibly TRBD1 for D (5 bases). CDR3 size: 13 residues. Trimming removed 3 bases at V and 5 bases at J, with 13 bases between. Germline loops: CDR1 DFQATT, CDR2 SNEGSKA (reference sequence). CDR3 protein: CSASSGGWTEAFF. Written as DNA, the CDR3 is TGCAGTGCTAGCTCCGGGGGTTGGACTGAAGCTTTCTTT.

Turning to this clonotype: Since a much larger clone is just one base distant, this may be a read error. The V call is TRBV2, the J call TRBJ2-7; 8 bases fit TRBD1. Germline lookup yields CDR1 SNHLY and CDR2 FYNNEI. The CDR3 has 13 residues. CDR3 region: CVTAGGPTHEQYF. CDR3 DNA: TGTGTCACCGCAGGGGGCCCTACTCACGAGCAGTACTTC. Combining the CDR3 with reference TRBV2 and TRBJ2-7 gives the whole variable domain EPEVTQTPSHQVTQMGQEVILRCVPISNHLYFYWYRQILGQKVEFLVSFYNNEISEKSEIFDDQFSVERPDGSNFTLKIRSTKLEDSAMYFCVTAGGPTHEQYFGPGTRLTVT.